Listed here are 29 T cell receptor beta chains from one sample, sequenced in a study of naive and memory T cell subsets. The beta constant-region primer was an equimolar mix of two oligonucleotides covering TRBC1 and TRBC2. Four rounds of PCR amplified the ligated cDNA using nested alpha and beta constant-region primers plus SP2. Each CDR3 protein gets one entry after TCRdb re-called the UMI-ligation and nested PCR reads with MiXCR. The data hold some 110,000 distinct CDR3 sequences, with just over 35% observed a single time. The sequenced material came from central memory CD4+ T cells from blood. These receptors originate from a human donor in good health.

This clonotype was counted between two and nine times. The CDR3 protein is CASSFNRQTYEQYF. The CDR3 nucleotides read TGCGCCAGCAGCTTTAATAGGCAGACCTACGAGCAGTACTTC. V and J are TRBV5-1 and TRBJ2-7; D uncertain. CDR3 length equals 14 residues. Trimming took off 2 bases at V and 2 bases at J, with 11 bases between the two ends. In germline, CDR1 is SGHRS, CDR2 YFSETQ. Supplemented by reference TRBV5-1 and TRBJ2-7, the full variable domain reads KAGVTQTPRYLIKTRGQQVTLSCSPISGHRSVSWYQQTPGQGLQFLFEYFSETQRNKGNFPGRFSGRQFSNSRSEMNVSTLELGDSALYLCASSFNRQTYEQYFGPGTRLTVT.

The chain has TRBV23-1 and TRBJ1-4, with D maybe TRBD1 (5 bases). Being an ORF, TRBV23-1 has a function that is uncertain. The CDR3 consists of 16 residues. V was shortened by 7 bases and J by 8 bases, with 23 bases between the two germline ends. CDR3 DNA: TGCGCCAGCATCTCCCCTTCGCGGGACTCCGTGGAAAAACTGTTTTTT. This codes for CASISPSRDSVEKLFF.

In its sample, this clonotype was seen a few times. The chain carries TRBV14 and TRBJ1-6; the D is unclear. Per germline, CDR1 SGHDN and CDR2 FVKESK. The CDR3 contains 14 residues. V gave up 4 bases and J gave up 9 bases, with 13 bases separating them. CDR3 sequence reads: CASSLERASSPLHF. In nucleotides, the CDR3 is TGTGCCAGCAGCCTGGAACGGGCCAGTTCACCCCTCCACTTT.

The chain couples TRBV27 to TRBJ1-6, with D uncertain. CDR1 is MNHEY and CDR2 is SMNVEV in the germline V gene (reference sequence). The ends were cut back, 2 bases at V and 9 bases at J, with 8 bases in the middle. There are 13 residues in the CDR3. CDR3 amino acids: CASSLIWSSPLHF. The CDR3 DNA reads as TGTGCCAGCAGTTTAATCTGGAGTTCACCCCTCCACTTT.

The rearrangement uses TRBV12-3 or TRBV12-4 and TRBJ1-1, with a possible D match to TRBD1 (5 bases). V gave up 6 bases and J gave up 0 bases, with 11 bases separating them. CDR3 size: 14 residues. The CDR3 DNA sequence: TGTGCCAGCAGCCCACAGGTCATGAACACTGAAGCTTTCTTT. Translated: CASSPQVMNTEAFF.

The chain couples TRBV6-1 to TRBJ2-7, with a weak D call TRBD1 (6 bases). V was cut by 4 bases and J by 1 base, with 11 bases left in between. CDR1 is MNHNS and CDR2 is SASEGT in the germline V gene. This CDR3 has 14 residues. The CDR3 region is CASSGYRDSYEQYF. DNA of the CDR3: TGTGCCAGCAGTGGCTACAGGGATTCCTACGAGCAGTACTTC.

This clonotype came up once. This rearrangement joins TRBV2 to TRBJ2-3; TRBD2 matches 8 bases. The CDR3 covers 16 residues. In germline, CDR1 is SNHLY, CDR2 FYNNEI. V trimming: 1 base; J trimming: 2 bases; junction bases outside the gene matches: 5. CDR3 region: CASSEVPAGATDTQYF. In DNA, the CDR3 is TGTGCCAGCAGTGAAGTTCCAGCGGGGGCCACAGATACGCAGTATTTT. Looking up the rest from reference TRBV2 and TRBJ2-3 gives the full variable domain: EPEVTQTPSHQVTQMGQEVILRCVPISNHLYFYWYRQILGQKVEFLVSFYNNEISEKSEIFDDQFSVERPDGSNFTLKIRSTKLEDSAMYFCASSEVPAGATDTQYFGPGTRLTVL.

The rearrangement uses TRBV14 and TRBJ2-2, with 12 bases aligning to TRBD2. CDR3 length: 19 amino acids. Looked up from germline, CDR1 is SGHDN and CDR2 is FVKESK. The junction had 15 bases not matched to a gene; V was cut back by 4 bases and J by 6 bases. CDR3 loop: CASSRQLAGGHRSPGELFF. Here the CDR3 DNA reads TGTGCCAGCAGCCGTCAACTAGCGGGAGGTCATAGATCACCCGGGGAGCTGTTTTTT.

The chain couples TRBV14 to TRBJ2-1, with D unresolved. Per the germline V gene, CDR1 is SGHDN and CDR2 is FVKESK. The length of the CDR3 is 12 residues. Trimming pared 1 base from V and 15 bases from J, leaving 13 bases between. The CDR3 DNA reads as TGTGCCAGCAGCCAAGGGAACAGAACCCCGTTCTTC. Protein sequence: CASSQGNRTPFF.

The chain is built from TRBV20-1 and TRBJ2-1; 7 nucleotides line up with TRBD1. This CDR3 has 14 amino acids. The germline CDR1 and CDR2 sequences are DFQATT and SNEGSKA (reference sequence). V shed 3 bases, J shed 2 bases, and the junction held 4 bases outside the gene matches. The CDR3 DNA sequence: TGCAGTGCTAGGGGGGACAGTACCTACAATGAGCAGTTCTTC. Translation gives CSARGDSTYNEQFF.

The CDR3 coding sequence is TGTGCCAGCAGTCCGCCGACCGCAAATCAGCCCCAGCATTTT. The encoded protein is CASSPPTANQPQHF. This chain uses TRBV6-6 with TRBJ1-5; D ambiguous. The CDR3 loop spans 14 amino acids. Germline lookup yields CDR1 MNHNY and CDR2 SVGAGI (reference sequence). V dropped 5 bases and J dropped 4 bases, with 12 bases sitting between them.

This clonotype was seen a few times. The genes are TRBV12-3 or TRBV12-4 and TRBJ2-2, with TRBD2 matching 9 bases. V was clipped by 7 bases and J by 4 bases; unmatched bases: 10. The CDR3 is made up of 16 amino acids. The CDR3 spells CASTRGGRAGTGELFF. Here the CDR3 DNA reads TGTGCCAGCACCAGAGGCGGGAGGGCCGGCACCGGGGAGCTGTTTTTT.

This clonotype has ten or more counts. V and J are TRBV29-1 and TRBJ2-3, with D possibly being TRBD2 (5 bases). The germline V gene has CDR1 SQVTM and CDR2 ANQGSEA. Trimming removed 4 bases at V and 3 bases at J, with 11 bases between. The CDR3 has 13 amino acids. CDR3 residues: CSVATRRTDTQYF. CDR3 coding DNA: TGCAGCGTTGCGACCCGGAGGACAGATACGCAGTATTTT.

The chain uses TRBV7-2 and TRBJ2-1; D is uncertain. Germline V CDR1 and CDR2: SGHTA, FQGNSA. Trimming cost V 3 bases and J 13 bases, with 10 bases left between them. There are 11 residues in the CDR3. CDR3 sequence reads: CASSFLRIQFF. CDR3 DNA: TGTGCCAGCAGCTTTTTAAGGATTCAGTTCTTC.

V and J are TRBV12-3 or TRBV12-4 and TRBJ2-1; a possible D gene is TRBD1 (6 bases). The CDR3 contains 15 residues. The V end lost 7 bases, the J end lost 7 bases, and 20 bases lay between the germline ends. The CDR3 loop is CASKPGQVLKNEQFF. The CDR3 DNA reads TGTGCCAGCAAGCCGGGACAAGTTTTGAAAAATGAGCAGTTCTTC.

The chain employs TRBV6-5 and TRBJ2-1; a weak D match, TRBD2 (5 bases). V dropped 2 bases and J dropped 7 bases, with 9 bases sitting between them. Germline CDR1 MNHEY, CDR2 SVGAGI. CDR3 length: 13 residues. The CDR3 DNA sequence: TGTGCCAGCAGTTACCCCCCGGGGAATGAGCAGTTCTTC. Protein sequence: CASSYPPGNEQFF.

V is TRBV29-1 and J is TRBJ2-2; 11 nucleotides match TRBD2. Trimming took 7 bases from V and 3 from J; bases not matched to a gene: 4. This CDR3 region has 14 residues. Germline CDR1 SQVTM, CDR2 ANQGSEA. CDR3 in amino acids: CSGRGLADTGELFF. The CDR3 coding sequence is TGCAGCGGAAGGGGACTAGCGGACACCGGGGAGCTGTTTTTT.

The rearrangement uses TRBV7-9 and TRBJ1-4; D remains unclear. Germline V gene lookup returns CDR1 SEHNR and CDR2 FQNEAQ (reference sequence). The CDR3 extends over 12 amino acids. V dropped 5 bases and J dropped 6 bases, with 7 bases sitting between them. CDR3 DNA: TGTGCCAGCAGCCTTAATTATGAAAAACTGTTTTTT. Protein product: CASSLNYEKLFF. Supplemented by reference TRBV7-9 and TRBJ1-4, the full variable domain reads DTGVSQNPRHKITKRGQNVTFRCDPISEHNRLYWYRQTLGQGPEFLTYFQNEAQLEKSRLLSDRFSAERPKGSFSTLEIQRTEQGDSAMYLCASSLNYEKLFFGSGTQLSVL.

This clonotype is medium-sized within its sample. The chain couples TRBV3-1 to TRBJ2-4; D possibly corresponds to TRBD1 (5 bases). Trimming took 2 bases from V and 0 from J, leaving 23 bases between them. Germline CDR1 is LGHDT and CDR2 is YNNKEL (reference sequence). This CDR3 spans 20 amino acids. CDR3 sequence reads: CASSQFRQPRFSIAKNIQYF. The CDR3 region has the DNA TGTGCCAGCAGCCAATTCCGACAGCCTCGTTTTTCTATAGCCAAAAACATTCAGTACTTC.

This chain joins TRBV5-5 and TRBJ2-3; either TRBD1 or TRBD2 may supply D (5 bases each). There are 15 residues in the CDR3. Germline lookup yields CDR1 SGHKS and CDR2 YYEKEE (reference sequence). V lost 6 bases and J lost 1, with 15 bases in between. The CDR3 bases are TGTGCCAGCACCCCGGCGAGAGGGGGCACAGATACGCAGTATTTT. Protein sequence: CASTPARGGTDTQYF.

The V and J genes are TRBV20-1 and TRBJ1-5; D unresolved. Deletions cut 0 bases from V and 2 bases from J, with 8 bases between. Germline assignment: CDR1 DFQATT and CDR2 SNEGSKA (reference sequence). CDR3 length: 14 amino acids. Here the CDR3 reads CSARELHGNQPQHF. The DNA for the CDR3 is TGCAGTGCTAGAGAATTGCACGGCAATCAGCCCCAGCATTTT.

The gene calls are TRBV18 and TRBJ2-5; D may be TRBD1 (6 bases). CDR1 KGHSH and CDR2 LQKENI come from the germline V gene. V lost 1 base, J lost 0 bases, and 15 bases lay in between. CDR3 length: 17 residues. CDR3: CASSPRKGRGNQETQYF. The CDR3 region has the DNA TGTGCCAGCTCACCACGGAAGGGCAGGGGAAACCAAGAGACCCAGTACTTC.

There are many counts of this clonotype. CDR3 region: CASSPGRPTDTQYF. As DNA, the CDR3 is TGTGCCAGCAGCCCGGGACGCCCCACAGATACGCAGTATTTT. The rearrangement joins TRBV5-8 to TRBJ2-3; D may be TRBD1 or TRBD2 (5 bases each). V was clipped by 4 bases and J by 2 bases, with 11 bases between them. The CDR3 loop spans 14 amino acids. Germline CDR1 reads SGHTS; CDR2 reads YDEGEE.

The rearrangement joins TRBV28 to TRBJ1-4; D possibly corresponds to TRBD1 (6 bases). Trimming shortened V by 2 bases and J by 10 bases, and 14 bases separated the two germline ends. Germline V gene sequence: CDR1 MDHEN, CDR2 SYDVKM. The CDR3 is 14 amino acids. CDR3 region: CASSLAREGGKLFF. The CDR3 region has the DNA TGTGCCAGCAGTTTAGCGCGGGAGGGGGGAAAACTGTTTTTT.

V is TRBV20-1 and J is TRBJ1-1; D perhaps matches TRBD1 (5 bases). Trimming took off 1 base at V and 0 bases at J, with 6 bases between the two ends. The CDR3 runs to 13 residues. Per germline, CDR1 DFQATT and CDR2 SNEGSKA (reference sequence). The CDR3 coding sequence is TGCAGTGCTAGAGTAGGGGTGAACACTGAAGCTTTCTTT. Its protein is CSARVGVNTEAFF.

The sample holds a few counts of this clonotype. Written as DNA, the CDR3 is TGTGCCAGCAGCCTACGGACAGGGGCCAACACTGAAGCTTTCTTT. Residues: CASSLRTGANTEAFF. The genes are TRBV5-6 and TRBJ1-1; 9 positions match TRBD1. V dropped 4 bases and J dropped 2; count of bases not matched to a gene: 6. CDR1 is SGHDT, CDR2 YYEEEE, per germline. CDR3 length: 15 residues.

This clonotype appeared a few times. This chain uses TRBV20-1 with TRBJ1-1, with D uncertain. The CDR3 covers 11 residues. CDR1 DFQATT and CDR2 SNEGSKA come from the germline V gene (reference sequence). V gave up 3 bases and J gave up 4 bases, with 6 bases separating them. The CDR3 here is CSASRGTEAFF. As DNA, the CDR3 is TGCAGTGCTAGTCGTGGCACTGAAGCTTTCTTT.

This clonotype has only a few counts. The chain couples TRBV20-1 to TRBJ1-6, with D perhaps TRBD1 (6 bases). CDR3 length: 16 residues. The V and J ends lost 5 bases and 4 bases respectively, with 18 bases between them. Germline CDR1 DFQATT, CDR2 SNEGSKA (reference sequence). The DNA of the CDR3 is TGCAGTGCTGGAAACACAGGGTCAGGGTATAATTCACCCCTCCACTTT. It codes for CSAGNTGSGYNSPLHF.

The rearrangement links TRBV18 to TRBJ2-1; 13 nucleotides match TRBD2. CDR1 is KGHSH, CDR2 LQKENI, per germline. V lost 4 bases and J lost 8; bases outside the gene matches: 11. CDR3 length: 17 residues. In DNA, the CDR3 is TGTGCCAGCTCACGACAGCGACTAGCGGGAGGAGTCGATGAGCAGTTCTTC. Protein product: CASSRQRLAGGVDEQFF.